Here is one TCR beta chain with its context. This record comes from a study of blood T cell repertoires in COVID-19. Background on the study: Acute and convalescent COVID-19 specimens originated in the United States, Italy and Spain. T cells, B-cell-depleted T cells, or PBMCs supplied cDNA or gDNA.

In the authors' workflow: Reference gene primer amplification yielded estimated nucleated cell counts. The data were produced by immunoSEQ multiplex PCR, yet TCRdb's version contains in-frame clones alone and is incomplete. Clone size and the V and J calls come from that table; the DNA yielded D and trimming. In the table there are about 120,000 clones, around three quarters of which are singletons. Between the trimmed V and J ends, which lost 0 bases and 8 bases, there was a span of 16 bases. The CDR3 is 15 amino acids. Germline V CDR1 and CDR2: MNHEY, SVGEGT. This receptor was identified in a woman aged 80 or over with acute or convalescent COVID-19. The J gene is TRBJ1-2, the V gene TRBV6-2 or TRBV6-3; D is perhaps TRBD1 (6 bases). The specimen sequenced was peripheral blood. The CDR3 is CASSYSKGVFGGYTF. The CDR3, as DNA: TGTGCCAGCAGTTACTCGAAGGGGGTTTTCGGGGGCTACACCTTC.